The 14 T cell receptor beta chains presented below share a single source sample, sequenced in a study of cytomegalovirus exposure and HLA in healthy donors. 60 Vbeta and 13 Jbeta primers were used in PCR. Libraries were prepared by immunoSEQ multiplex PCR; TCRdb keeps only in-frame clonotypes and omits some of them. The sample has roughly 98,000 clones; 65% to 85% are singletons. What was sequenced was PBMCs. These receptors came from a woman between 65 and 79 years old in good health and CMV-seropositive.

The sample holds one count of this clone. The chain couples TRBV5-1 to TRBJ2-5; 9 positions match TRBD1. CDR1 and CDR2 (germline): SGHRS, YFSETQ. The V and J ends lost 4 bases and 3 bases, in that order; junction bases with no gene match: 1. The CDR3 length is 13 residues. In DNA form, the CDR3 reads TGCGCCAGCAGCAGGACAGGGGAAGAGACCCAGTACTTC. Encoded protein: CASSRTGEETQYF.

This clone was found a few times. V is TRBV27 and J is TRBJ2-4; 7 bases map to TRBD2. CDR3 length: 16 residues. Germline V gives CDR1 MNHEY, CDR2 SMNVEV (reference sequence). V lost 5 bases to trimming and J lost 0 bases; unmatched junction nucleotides: 7. The CDR3 spells CASSTRAGVAKNIQYF. CDR3 DNA sequence: TGTGCCAGCAGTACCAGGGCGGGGGTAGCCAAAAACATTCAGTACTTC.

The genes are TRBV19 and TRBJ2-4, with D possibly matching TRBD2 (6 bases). Germline assignment: CDR1 LNHDA and CDR2 SQIVND (reference sequence). The germline V and J ends were trimmed by 3 bases and 3 bases, with 18 bases remaining between them. The length of the CDR3 is 17 residues. CDR3 region: CASSMPSGVWGKNIQYF. DNA of the CDR3: TGTGCCAGTAGTATGCCGTCGGGGGTTTGGGGCAAAAACATTCAGTACTTC.

The rearrangement uses TRBV10-2 and TRBJ1-5; D is unresolved. The CDR3 runs 13 residues. Trimming cost V 4 bases and J 4 bases, with 8 bases left between them. The V gene's germline CDR1 is WSHSY and CDR2 SAAADI. The CDR3 here is CASSVTGNQPQHF. In DNA form, the CDR3 reads TGCGCCAGCAGTGTTACGGGTAATCAGCCCCAGCATTTT.

This chain links TRBV5-4 with TRBJ2-1; the match to TRBD1 covers 10 bases. V dropped 4 bases and J dropped 10; count of bases not matched to a gene: 11. This CDR3 region has 15 residues. In germline, CDR1 is SGHNT, CDR2 YYREEE (reference sequence). CDR3 sequence reads: CASSLKGQGGTEQFF. The CDR3 region has the DNA TGTGCCAGCAGCCTCAAAGGACAGGGGGGCACAGAGCAGTTCTTC.

CDR3 in DNA: TGTGCCAGCAGTGGACAGCCACGATATGGCTACACCTTC. It yields the protein CASSGQPRYGYTF. The chain carries TRBV2 and TRBJ1-2, with D maybe TRBD1 (5 bases). V was cut by 4 bases and J by 5 bases, with 11 bases left in between. This CDR3 spans 13 amino acids. Germline V CDR1 and CDR2: SNHLY, FYNNEI.

The chain is built from TRBV11-1 and TRBJ2-1; perhaps TRBD1 as D (5 bases). The CDR3 has 14 residues. Germline CDR1 is SGHAT and CDR2 is FQDESV (reference sequence). V was cut by 8 bases and J by 2 bases, with 13 bases left in between. This chain's CDR3 is CASGPWGPYNEQFF. The CDR3 DNA sequence: TGTGCCAGCGGCCCCTGGGGCCCCTACAATGAGCAGTTCTTC.

The CDR3: CASSQRDRVTSPLHF. CDR3 sequence (DNA): TGTGCCAGCAGCCAGAGAGACAGGGTCACTTCACCCCTCCACTTT. The chain combines TRBV7-2 with TRBJ1-6; the match to TRBD1 covers 7 bases. This CDR3 region has 15 residues. Germline V lookup: CDR1 SGHTA, CDR2 FQGNSA. Losses at the gene ends were 5 bases for V and 9 bases for J; bases not matched to a gene: 10.

The chain couples TRBV5-1 to TRBJ2-4; 9 nucleotides match TRBD1. There are 17 residues in the CDR3. Germline V lookup: CDR1 SGHRS, CDR2 YFSETQ. The trim removed 4 bases at V and 0 bases at J, leaving 8 bases unmatched. DNA for the CDR3: TGCGCCAGCAGCCCGGGACAGGGCCCTATAGCCAAAAACATTCAGTACTTC. The encoded protein is CASSPGQGPIAKNIQYF.

V gene TRBV5-1 combines with J gene TRBJ1-4; weak D call: TRBD1 (5 bases). From germline, CDR1 is SGHRS and CDR2 YFSETQ. The V gene lost 4 bases and the J gene lost 4 bases, with 11 bases spanning the gap. This CDR3 has 14 residues. Here the CDR3 DNA reads TGCGCCAGCAGCCCAACAGGTGATAATGAAAAACTGTTTTTT. Its protein product is CASSPTGDNEKLFF. The entire variable domain, with the rest obtained from reference TRBV5-1 and TRBJ1-4, is as follows: KAGVTQTPRYLIKTRGQQVTLSCSPISGHRSVSWYQQTPGQGLQFLFEYFSETQRNKGNFPGRFSGRQFSNSRSEMNVSTLELGDSALYLCASSPTGDNEKLFFGSGTQLSVL.

The chain combines TRBV18 with TRBJ2-1; maybe TRBD1 (6 bases). V lost 4 bases to trimming and J lost 5 bases, with 15 bases between them. Germline values: CDR1 KGHSH, CDR2 LQKENI. The CDR3 runs to 15 residues. The CDR3 here is CASSRNQGRDNEQFF. The CDR3 DNA reads as TGTGCCAGCTCACGTAACCAGGGGAGAGACAATGAGCAGTTCTTC.

The chain is built from TRBV28 and TRBJ2-7; 9 nucleotides agree with TRBD1. The CDR3 consists of 15 residues. CDR1 is MDHEN and CDR2 is SYDVKM in the germline V gene. Trimming took 7 bases from V and 6 from J; bases not matched to a gene: 13. The CDR3 region is CASTPGDRARAEQYF. CDR3 in DNA: TGTGCCAGCACCCCGGGGGACAGGGCCAGGGCCGAGCAGTACTTC.

V gene TRBV5-6 combines with J gene TRBJ2-5; D not certain. From germline, CDR1 is SGHDT and CDR2 YYEEEE. V gave up 1 base and J gave up 1 base, with 5 bases separating them. This CDR3 has 13 residues. CDR3 region: CASSLQLQETQYF. The CDR3 bases are TGTGCCAGCAGCTTGCAACTCCAAGAGACCCAGTACTTC.

This rearrangement joins TRBV27 to TRBJ2-7; D might be TRBD1 (6 bases). Germline CDR1 is MNHEY and CDR2 is SMNVEV (reference sequence). The CDR3 loop spans 14 amino acids. The ends were cut back, 4 bases at V and 4 bases at J, with 14 bases in the middle. CDR3 region: CASSSKGDKYEQYF. The CDR3 bases are TGTGCCAGCAGTTCGAAAGGGGACAAGTACGAGCAGTACTTC.